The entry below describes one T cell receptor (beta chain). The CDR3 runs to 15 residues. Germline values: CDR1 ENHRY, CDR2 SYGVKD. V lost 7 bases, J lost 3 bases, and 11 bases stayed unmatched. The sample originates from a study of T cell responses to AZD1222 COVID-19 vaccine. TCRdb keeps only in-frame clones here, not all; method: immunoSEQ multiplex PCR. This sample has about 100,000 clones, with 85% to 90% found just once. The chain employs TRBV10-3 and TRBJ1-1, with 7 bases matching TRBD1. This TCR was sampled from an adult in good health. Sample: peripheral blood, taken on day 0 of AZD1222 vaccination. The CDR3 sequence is CAITRDRVWDTEAFF. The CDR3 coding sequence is TGTGCCATCACTAGAGACAGGGTATGGGACACTGAAGCTTTCTTT.